Following are 30 T cell receptor beta chains from one sample sequenced in a study of CD8 T cells in ankylosing spondylitis. TCRdb redid the calling of the 5' RACE reads with MiXCR, one entry per CDR3 protein. Here the sample spans a few hundred thousand distinct CDR3 sequences, under 14% being singletons. The specimen was blood, either unsorted or a sorted T cell fraction (not recorded which). The source of these receptors is a female donor with ankylosing spondylitis or in good health (not recorded which).

In its sample, this clonotype was seen a few times. The chain joins TRBV3-1 to TRBJ1-3; unclear D gene. This CDR3 comprises 15 residues. Germline assignment: CDR1 LGHDT and CDR2 YNNKEL (reference sequence). Trimming left V 3 bases short and J 2 bases short, with 11 bases between. Here the CDR3 reads CASSHLDPPGNTIYF. The CDR3 DNA sequence: TGTGCCAGCAGCCATCTGGACCCACCTGGAAACACCATATATTTT.

The rearrangement joins TRBV6-1 to TRBJ2-7; D is perhaps TRBD1 (5 bases). This CDR3 has 14 residues. Germline assignment: CDR1 MNHNS and CDR2 SASEGT. V lost 6 bases and J lost 2, with 14 bases in between. The CDR3 sequence: CASSTRQPPYEQYF. The CDR3 bases are TGTGCCAGCAGCACGAGACAGCCCCCCTACGAGCAGTACTTC.

In its sample, this clonotype was seen a few times. V is TRBV7-2 and J is TRBJ2-1; unclear D gene. The germline gives CDR1 SGHTA, CDR2 FQGNSA. Trimming shortened V by 5 bases and J by 0 bases, and 11 bases separated the two germline ends. The CDR3 has 15 amino acids. The CDR3 coding sequence is TGTGCCAGCAGCGTCGACTTTAGCTCCTACAATGAGCAGTTCTTC. This codes for CASSVDFSSYNEQFF.

J is TRBJ2-7 and V is TRBV29-1, with D possibly being TRBD2 (6 bases). CDR3 size: 12 residues. V was pared by 6 bases and J by 2 bases, with 11 bases between. Germline-derived CDR1 and CDR2 are SQVTM and ANQGSEA. Here the CDR3 reads CSVSPSAYEQYF. In nucleotides, the CDR3 is TGCAGCGTATCTCCTAGCGCCTACGAGCAGTACTTC.

This clonotype was seen at least ten times. The chain recombines TRBV9 with TRBJ1-1, with D tentatively TRBD1 (5 bases). CDR1 is SGDLS and CDR2 is YYNGEE in the germline V gene. V lost 6 bases to trimming and J lost 1 base, with 10 bases between them. This CDR3 has 13 amino acids. CDR3 residues: CASNGGANTEAFF. CDR3 bases: TGTGCCAGCAACGGAGGGGCGAACACTGAAGCTTTCTTT.

In its sample, this clonotype was seen a few times. The chain employs TRBV3-1 and TRBJ2-5; D may match TRBD1 or TRBD2 (5 bases each). The CDR3 is 16 amino acids. The V gene lost 1 base and the J gene lost 4 bases, with 16 bases spanning the gap. Looked up from germline, CDR1 is LGHDT and CDR2 is YNNKEL (reference sequence). CDR3 region: CASSQVSPNGAETQYF. CDR3 nucleotide sequence: TGTGCCAGCAGCCAAGTATCCCCGAACGGGGCAGAGACCCAGTACTTC.

Concerning this clonotype itself: A much larger clonotype is one base distant, so this may be a read error. The genes are TRBV6-5 and TRBJ1-3; no firm D call. There are 12 residues in the CDR3. V lost 8 bases and J lost 6, with 11 bases in between. Germline loops: CDR1 MNHEY, CDR2 SVGAGI. CDR3 DNA sequence: TGTGCCAGCTCCCCCGGTGTAAACACCATATATTTT. It encodes CASSPGVNTIYF.

This clonotype was picked up many times. The genes are TRBV5-1 and TRBJ2-7; D not resolved. Per germline, CDR1 SGHRS and CDR2 YFSETQ. The V end lost 0 bases, the J end lost 2 bases, and 12 bases lay between the germline ends. This CDR3 has 15 residues. The DNA of the CDR3 is TGCGCCAGCAGCTTGGGCGGTCTGGGCACCTACGAGCAGTACTTC. This sequence encodes CASSLGGLGTYEQYF.

At least ten counts were recorded for this clonotype. The V and J genes are TRBV28 and TRBJ2-1, with D maybe TRBD1 (5 bases). The V gene's germline CDR1 is MDHEN and CDR2 SYDVKM. This CDR3 region has 13 residues. Trimming took 6 bases from V and 7 from J, leaving 13 bases between them. The CDR3 reads CASRPGFGNEQFF. The DNA for the CDR3 is TGTGCCAGCAGACCAGGGTTCGGTAATGAGCAGTTCTTC.

Only a few counts were recorded for this clonotype. The chain is built from TRBV7-9 and TRBJ2-3, with D maybe TRBD1 (5 bases). This CDR3 contains 11 residues. Germline V gene lookup returns CDR1 SEHNR and CDR2 FQNEAQ (reference sequence). V was clipped by 2 bases and J by 8 bases, with 5 bases between them. As DNA, the CDR3 is TGTGCCAGCAGCTTACAGGGTACGCAGTATTTT. Its protein is CASSLQGTQYF.

Only one count was recorded for this clonotype. A much larger clone sits a single nucleotide away, making a read error possible. CDR3 coding DNA: TGCAGTGCTAGAGAGGGATTTCAATACGAGCAGTCCTTC. This codes for CSAREGFQYEQSF. The chain recombines TRBV20-1 with TRBJ2-7; no reliable D call. The germline V gene has CDR1 DFQATT and CDR2 SNEGSKA (reference sequence). The CDR3 is 13 residues long.

This clonotype was seen repeatedly, ten times or more. The rearrangement joins TRBV3-1 to TRBJ2-4; TRBD2 aligns across 10 bases. From germline, CDR1 is LGHDT and CDR2 YNNKEL (reference sequence). The CDR3 spans 14 residues. After removal of 4 bases from V and 6 bases from J, the junction contained 3 bases not matched to a gene. CDR3 sequence: CASSPSGGANIQYF. The CDR3 DNA is TGTGCCAGCAGCCCCAGCGGGGGGGCAAACATTCAGTACTTC. Supplemented by reference TRBV3-1 and TRBJ2-4, the full variable domain reads DTAVSQTPKYLVTQMGNDKSIKCEQNLGHDTMYWYKQDSKKFLKIMFSYNNKELIINETVPNRFSPKSPDKAHLNLHINSLELGDSAVYFCASSPSGGANIQYFGAGTRLSVL.

This clonotype was found many times. The chain couples TRBV29-1 to TRBJ2-5, with 7 bases aligning to TRBD2. The germline V gene has CDR1 SQVTM and CDR2 ANQGSEA. This CDR3 is 13 amino acids long. V gave up 6 bases and J gave up 3 bases; unmatched junction bases: 7. CDR3 nucleotide sequence: TGCAGCGTCCGGGACTACAAAGAAGAGACCCAGTACTTC. Translation: CSVRDYKEETQYF. The full variable domain, rest sourced from reference TRBV29-1 and TRBJ2-5, is SAVISQKPSRDICQRGTSLTIQCQVDSQVTMMFWYRQQPGQSLTLIATANQGSEATYESGFVIDKFPISRPNLTFSTLTVSNMSPEDSSIYLCSVRDYKEETQYFGPGTRLLVL.

This clonotype was detected ten times or more. The V call is TRBV20-1, the J call TRBJ2-1; 11 positions agree with TRBD2. In germline, CDR1 is DFQATT, CDR2 SNEGSKA (reference sequence). The CDR3 is 16 residues long. Trimming removed 1 base from V and 5 bases from J; junction bases left unmatched: 7. The CDR3 here is CSARVWPGLADNEQFF. The CDR3 region has the DNA TGCAGTGCTAGAGTTTGGCCGGGACTAGCGGACAATGAGCAGTTCTTC.

This clonotype was counted at least ten times. This chain links TRBV4-1 with TRBJ2-1; perhaps TRBD2 as D (6 bases). The CDR3 length is 14 residues. V lost 0 bases, J lost 5 bases, and 8 bases lay in between. The germline V gene has CDR1 MGHRA and CDR2 YSYEKL. The CDR3 reads CASSQDGGDNEQFF. For the CDR3, the DNA is TGCGCCAGCAGCCAAGATGGAGGGGACAATGAGCAGTTCTTC.

This clonotype was detected ten times or more. The chain joins TRBV12-3 or TRBV12-4 to TRBJ2-1; 8 nucleotides agree with TRBD2. The CDR3 length is 13 residues. The junction had 7 bases not matched to a gene; V was cut back by 9 bases and J by 6 bases. The CDR3 coding sequence is TGTGCCAGTTCGGGGGGGGCCGGCAATGAGCAGTTCTTC. This encodes CASSGGAGNEQFF.

This clonotype appeared many times. This chain joins TRBV20-1 and TRBJ2-7; a possible D gene is TRBD1 (6 bases). The V end lost 4 bases, the J end lost 7 bases, and 14 bases lay between the germline ends. The CDR3 consists of 12 residues. CDR1 is DFQATT, CDR2 SNEGSKA, per germline (reference sequence). CDR3 region: CSAIHRVGEQYF. The CDR3 DNA is TGCAGTGCTATACACAGGGTTGGTGAGCAGTACTTC.

This clonotype was seen repeatedly, ten times or more. The chain employs TRBV5-6 and TRBJ2-3; D not certain. This CDR3 spans 14 amino acids. V was shortened by 2 bases and J by 6 bases, with 13 bases between the two germline ends. The germline CDR1 and CDR2 sequences are SGHDT and YYEEEE. CDR3 in amino acids: CASSFSLHEDTQYF. In DNA, the CDR3 is TGTGCCAGCAGCTTTAGCCTCCATGAGGATACGCAGTATTTT.

With respect to this clonotype: The junction differs from germline at one of its ends, possibly a read error. This chain joins TRBV11-2 and TRBJ2-3, with D perhaps matching TRBD2 (6 bases). The CDR3 runs 14 residues. Germline CDR1 and CDR2: SGHAT and FQNNGV. The CDR3 loop reads CASSPGLSTDTHYF. CDR3 nucleotides: TGTGCCAGCAGCCCGGGACTTAGCACAGATACGCATTATTTT.

This clonotype has ten or more counts. The junction does not match germline at one end; this may be a read error. The rearrangement joins TRBV7-9 to TRBJ2-7; D gene unclear. The CDR3 extends over 11 amino acids. Germline values: CDR1 SEHNR, CDR2 FQNEAQ (reference sequence). The CDR3 loop is CASSLASEWDF. The DNA for the CDR3 is TGTGCCAGCAGCTTAGCGTCGGAGTGGGACTTC.

This clonotype was counted at least ten times. The chain employs TRBV24-1 and TRBJ2-1, with TRBD1 as a possible D gene (6 bases). The CDR3 consists of 15 residues. Trimming removed 4 bases from V and 0 bases from J, with 9 bases in between. From germline, CDR1 is KGHDR and CDR2 SFDVKD. The CDR3 here is CATSDTGSSYNEQFF. DNA of the CDR3: TGTGCCACCAGTGACACAGGGAGCTCCTACAATGAGCAGTTCTTC.

This clonotype occurred many times. This chain links TRBV15 with TRBJ1-4, with D unclear. With 2 bases removed from V and 8 bases from J, the gap between germline ends came to 18 bases. This CDR3 region has 16 residues. The germline V gene has CDR1 LNHNV and CDR2 YYDKDF (reference sequence). The CDR3 sequence is CATSRSTRSTTEKLFF. CDR3 DNA: TGTGCCACCAGCAGATCGACCCGATCTACAACGGAAAAACTGTTTTTT.

This clonotype was seen many times. This sequence joins TRBV7-2 and TRBJ2-3; perhaps D is TRBD1 or TRBD2 (5 bases each). CDR3 size: 14 residues. The germline gives CDR1 SGHTA, CDR2 FQGNSA. Trimming took off 3 bases at V and 1 base at J, with 8 bases between the two ends. The CDR3: CASSLGVGTDTQYF. The DNA for the CDR3 is TGTGCCAGCAGCTTGGGGGTCGGCACAGATACGCAGTATTTT.

This clonotype was recorded many times. V gene TRBV29-1 combines with J gene TRBJ2-7; 8 bases align to TRBD1. Trimming at V came to 7 bases and at J to 5 bases, leaving 4 bases not matched to a gene. CDR3 length equals 11 residues. Germline-derived CDR1 and CDR2 are SQVTM and ANQGSEA. CDR3 loop: CSAGQGHEQYF. The CDR3 nucleotides read TGCAGCGCAGGACAGGGTCACGAGCAGTACTTC.

This clonotype was seen repeatedly, ten times or more. In DNA form, the CDR3 reads TGTGCCAGCAGCTTGTCGTCGTCTGAGCAGTTCTTC. It specifies CASSLSSSEQFF. The chain combines TRBV5-8 with TRBJ2-1; no reliable D call. Trimming shortened V by 1 base and J by 9 bases, and 8 bases separated the two germline ends. CDR3 size: 12 residues. CDR1 and CDR2 (germline): SGHTS, YDEGEE.

This clonotype came up many times. The gene calls are TRBV29-1 and TRBJ2-7; D call uncertain. V was cut by 3 bases and J by 3 bases, with 6 bases left in between. The CDR3 length is 11 residues. Germline V gene sequence: CDR1 SQVTM, CDR2 ANQGSEA. The CDR3, as DNA: TGCAGCGTTGAGACTTACTACGAGCAGTACTTC. Protein sequence: CSVETYYEQYF.

This clonotype came up many times. The rearrangement links TRBV5-6 to TRBJ2-5; unclear D gene. The germline V gene has CDR1 SGHDT and CDR2 YYEEEE. With 1 base removed from V and 4 bases from J, the gap between germline ends came to 14 bases. CDR3 length: 15 amino acids. The CDR3 spells CASSLSAALGETQYF. Here the CDR3 DNA reads TGTGCCAGCAGCTTGTCGGCTGCCCTAGGAGAGACCCAGTACTTC.

This clonotype appeared a few times. The chain employs TRBV10-3 and TRBJ1-1; a weak D match, TRBD1 (6 bases). Per germline, CDR1 ENHRY and CDR2 SYGVKD. This CDR3 comprises 14 residues. The ends were cut back, 4 bases at V and 0 bases at J, with 9 bases in the middle. As DNA, the CDR3 is TGTGCCATCAGTGGCACAGGGATGAACACTGAAGCTTTCTTT. It is translated as CAISGTGMNTEAFF.

This clonotype was seen many times. This sequence joins TRBV10-3 and TRBJ2-3, with D uncertain. Germline V gene sequence: CDR1 ENHRY, CDR2 SYGVKD. The CDR3 has 12 residues. V shed 3 bases and J shed 4 bases, with 5 bases lying between them. CDR3 sequence: CAISDPADTQYF. CDR3 DNA sequence: TGTGCCATCAGTGACCCCGCAGATACGCAGTATTTT.

This clonotype was detected ten times or more. V usage is TRBV7-9 and J usage is TRBJ2-1; 13 bases are shared with TRBD2. CDR1 is SEHNR, CDR2 FQNEAQ, per germline (reference sequence). V lost 5 bases, J lost 9 bases, and 10 bases stayed unmatched. The CDR3 is 16 residues long. CDR3 sequence: CASSIKPGLAGTEQFF. The CDR3 coding sequence is TGTGCCAGCAGCATCAAACCGGGACTAGCGGGAACTGAGCAGTTCTTC.